This T cell receptor beta chain was documented in a study of blood T cell repertoires in COVID-19. Study context: Samples of COVID-19 (acute and convalescent) were obtained from the United States, Italy and Spain. In each case, the material was cDNA or gDNA derived from T cells, B-cell-depleted T cells, or PBMCs.

Those enrolled in Seattle joined during active infection and were followed longitudinally afterward. The CDR3 covers 12 residues. Per the germline V gene, CDR1 is MDHEN and CDR2 is SYDVKM. Trimming stripped 2 bases from V and 7 bases from J, with 6 bases between. In the authors' methods: Counts of nucleated cells, estimated from reference gene primer amplification, were obtained. Here immunoSEQ multiplex PCR was the method, and the copy in TCRdb shows in-frame clones only, minus some. Clone size and the V and J calls come from that table; the DNA yielded D and trimming. The sample has 300,000 or so clones, 90% seen once.

The J gene is TRBJ2-1, the V gene TRBV28; D ambiguous. This sequence originates from a woman aged 25 to 39 with COVID-19, enrolled during active disease. Material: peripheral blood. The CDR3 spells CASSLVGNEQFF. In DNA, the CDR3 is TGTGCCAGCAGTTTAGTCGGGAATGAGCAGTTCTTC.